The 14 T cell receptor beta chains reported below all come from one sample, sequenced in a study of regulatory T cells in long-lasting Graves disease. Combining iRepertoire HTBI primers with Arm-PCR of CDR3 regions, the authors built TCR beta libraries. One entry per CDR3 protein results from TCRdb running MiXCR on the multiplex PCR reads. The table records about 540,000 distinct CDR3 sequences, 13% of them present only once. Documented time point: newly diagnosed GD, antithyroid drugs for less than 3 months. PBMC RNA was the source of the TCR library. These data also featured in a second study, about T cells in Graves' hyperthyroidism and ophthalmopathy.

The sequences come from peripheral blood mononuclear cells (PBMCs), collected at new diagnosis, from a patient treated with antithyroid drugs. These receptors came from a man aged 30-40 years with Graves disease.

Only a few counts were recorded for this clonotype. This sequence joins TRBV19 and TRBJ2-1; D is perhaps TRBD1 (5 bases). The CDR3 is made up of 15 amino acids. CDR1 and CDR2 from the germline V gene are LNHDA and SQIVND (reference sequence). Trimming stripped 2 bases from V and 7 bases from J, with 15 bases between. This CDR3 is CASSISDTHPNEQFF. The CDR3 bases are TGTGCCAGTAGTATATCGGACACCCACCCGAATGAGCAGTTCTTC.

This clonotype was seen at least ten times. The chain couples TRBV13 to TRBJ2-7, with D perhaps matching TRBD1 (6 bases). The CDR3 extends over 12 amino acids. Germline lookup yields CDR1 PRHDT and CDR2 FYEKMQ (reference sequence). V lost 5 bases and J lost 7, with 12 bases in between. The DNA for the CDR3 is TGTGCCAGCAGCCGAGGACAGCTAGAGCAGTACTTC. It encodes CASSRGQLEQYF.

This chain links TRBV2 with TRBJ2-2, with D tentatively TRBD1 (5 bases). Per the germline V gene, CDR1 is SNHLY and CDR2 is FYNNEI. The CDR3 is made up of 14 amino acids. Trimming stripped 7 bases from V and 6 bases from J, with 15 bases between. CDR3 in DNA: TGTGCCAGCACCGCTATGACGACAGCCGGGGAGCTGTTTTTT. Translating gives CASTAMTTAGELFF. Full variable domain (remainder filled in from reference TRBV2 and TRBJ2-2): EPEVTQTPSHQVTQMGQEVILRCVPISNHLYFYWYRQILGQKVEFLVSFYNNEISEKSEIFDDQFSVERPDGSNFTLKIRSTKLEDSAMYFCASTAMTTAGELFFGEGSRLTVL.

The table lists this clonotype with a few counts. The V gene is TRBV20-1, the J gene TRBJ2-6; D may be TRBD2 (6 bases). The V gene's germline CDR1 is DFQATT and CDR2 SNEGSKA (reference sequence). The ends were cut back, 6 bases at V and 1 base at J, with 13 bases in the middle. CDR3 size: 15 residues. CDR3 amino acids: CSAGRGRSGANVLTF. CDR3 sequence (DNA): TGCAGTGCCGGACGGGGGAGATCTGGGGCCAACGTCCTGACTTTC.

There are many counts of this clonotype. The J gene is TRBJ1-1, the V gene TRBV11-2; D remains ambiguous. Trimming took 7 bases from V and 5 from J, leaving 11 bases between them. The CDR3 runs 12 residues. Per the germline V gene, CDR1 is SGHAT and CDR2 is FQNNGV. CDR3 sequence: CASIGVRTEAFF. The CDR3 DNA sequence: TGTGCCAGCATCGGCGTTAGGACTGAAGCTTTCTTT.

This clonotype was detected only a few times. One base away lies a much larger clone, so this may be a sequencing read error. This chain uses TRBV7-9 with TRBJ2-7; TRBD1 agrees at 7 bases. The germline gives CDR1 SEHNR, CDR2 FQNEAQ (reference sequence). This CDR3 is built from 15 residues. DNA of the CDR3: TGTCCCAGCAGCTCTAGACAGGGCCCGACCTACGAGCAGTACTTC. Its protein product is CPSSSRQGPTYEQYF.

The chain joins TRBV2 to TRBJ2-7; 9 bases align to TRBD1. Germline CDR1 is SNHLY and CDR2 is FYNNEI. Germline trimming cut 5 bases from V and 4 bases from J; bases unmatched to any gene: 12. The CDR3 has 16 amino acids. The CDR3 sequence: CASSLGPGQGGYEQYF. DNA for the CDR3: TGTGCCAGCAGTTTAGGGCCGGGACAGGGAGGGTACGAGCAGTACTTC. The complete variable domain, with remaining parts taken from reference TRBV2 and TRBJ2-7, reads EPEVTQTPSHQVTQMGQEVILRCVPISNHLYFYWYRQILGQKVEFLVSFYNNEISEKSEIFDDQFSVERPDGSNFTLKIRSTKLEDSAMYFCASSLGPGQGGYEQYFGPGTRLTVT.

This clonotype was seen repeatedly, ten times or more. The V gene is TRBV18, the J gene TRBJ2-5, with a weak D call TRBD2 (5 bases). The V and J ends lost 4 bases and 2 bases respectively, with 11 bases between them. From germline, CDR1 is KGHSH and CDR2 LQKENI. The CDR3 is 14 residues long. CDR3 nucleotide sequence: TGTGCCAGCTCACGGGCGCGGGTACAAGAGACCCAGTACTTC. Amino acids: CASSRARVQETQYF.

The J gene is TRBJ1-1, the V gene TRBV7-9, with a tentative D call TRBD1 (6 bases). This CDR3 comprises 13 residues. Germline lookup yields CDR1 SEHNR and CDR2 FQNEAQ (reference sequence). With 7 bases removed from V and 5 bases from J, the gap between germline ends came to 14 bases. CDR3: CASTGEGGTEAFF. In DNA, the CDR3 is TGTGCCAGCACCGGTGAAGGGGGAACTGAAGCTTTCTTT.

In this sample, this clonotype turned up many times. CDR3: CASSLKNTGELFF. The CDR3 DNA follows: TGTGCCAGCAGCTTAAAGAACACCGGGGAGCTGTTTTTT. The chain combines TRBV28 with TRBJ2-2; the D is unclear. The CDR3 sequence is 13 residues long. Germline V lookup: CDR1 MDHEN, CDR2 SYDVKM. V was cut by 6 bases and J by 1 base, with 6 bases left in between.

The sample holds many counts of this clonotype. The chain links TRBV12-3 or TRBV12-4 to TRBJ1-1; D gene ambiguous. Trimming shortened V by 2 bases and J by 1 base, and 5 bases separated the two germline ends. The CDR3 consists of 13 residues. CDR3 coding DNA: TGTGCCAGCAGTTTACGAAAGAACACTGAAGCTTTCTTT. This gives the protein CASSLRKNTEAFF.

Ten or more counts support this clonotype. The J gene is TRBJ2-7, the V gene TRBV28, with unresolved D. Trimming pared 6 bases from V and 7 bases from J, leaving 13 bases between. This CDR3 comprises 12 residues. The germline V gene encodes CDR1 MDHEN and CDR2 SYDVKM. This CDR3 reads CASSLPGWEQYF. In DNA form, the CDR3 reads TGTGCCAGCAGCCTGCCGGGCTGGGAGCAGTACTTC.

This chain links TRBV19 with TRBJ2-3; possible D gene TRBD2, 6 bases. CDR3 length equals 13 residues. Trimming took 11 bases from V and 3 from J, leaving 15 bases between them. The V gene's germline CDR1 is LNHDA and CDR2 SQIVND (reference sequence). In nucleotides, the CDR3 is TGTGCCTGTCGAGGACTATCGACAGATACGCAGTATTTT. Its translation is CACRGLSTDTQYF.

J is TRBJ2-1 and V is TRBV9; D uncertain. This CDR3 is 14 amino acids long. V was shortened by 0 bases and J by 1 base, with 5 bases between the two germline ends. Germline assignment: CDR1 SGDLS and CDR2 YYNGEE. The CDR3 DNA reads as TGTGCCAGCAGCGTAGTAGGGTCCTACAATGAGCAGTTCTTC. This codes for CASSVVGSYNEQFF.